A single sample is the source of the 18 T cell receptor beta chains below, sequenced in a study of cytotoxic CD8 clonotypes in ibrutinib-treated CLL. TCRdb's copy holds only in-frame clones and misses some; the assay was immunoSEQ multiplex PCR. The sample carries 150,000 or so clones, 70% to 90% recorded once. This sample comprised PBMCs, obtained at disease progression, from a patient treated with ibrutinib. Receptor source: a human donor with chronic lymphocytic leukemia.

The chain combines TRBV18 with TRBJ2-5; D perhaps matches TRBD2 (5 bases). The length of the CDR3 is 17 residues. From germline, CDR1 is KGHSH and CDR2 LQKENI. V was cut by 6 bases and J by 4 bases, with 24 bases left in between. The CDR3 loop reads CASSPISRYGMGETQYF. In nucleotides, the CDR3 is TGTGCCAGCTCCCCCATCTCTAGATACGGGATGGGAGAGACCCAGTACTTC.

The V gene is TRBV7-3, the J gene TRBJ1-6; the match to TRBD1 covers 8 bases. The CDR3 contains 14 residues. Looked up from germline, CDR1 is SGHTA and CDR2 is FQGTGA. V lost 1 base to trimming and J lost 10 bases; unmatched junction nucleotides: 3. In DNA form, the CDR3 reads TGTGCCAGCAGCTTAAATGACAGGGGATCACCCCTCCACTTT. Amino acids: CASSLNDRGSPLHF. Supplemented by reference TRBV7-3 and TRBJ1-6, the full variable domain reads GAGVSQTPSNKVTEKGKYVELRCDPISGHTALYWYRQSLGQGPEFLIYFQGTGAADDSGLPNDRFFAVRPEGSVSTLKIQRTERGDSAVYLCASSLNDRGSPLHFGNGTRLTVT.

The rearrangement uses TRBV2 and TRBJ1-2, with TRBD1 identical over 8 bases. The J segment lost 8 bases and the V segment lost 7 bases, leaving 15 bases of the junction unmatched. Germline V lookup: CDR1 SNHLY, CDR2 FYNNEI. The CDR3 has 15 amino acids. Here the CDR3 reads CASISDGQGPFGYTF. Here the CDR3 DNA reads TGTGCCAGCATCTCGGACGGACAGGGCCCGTTCGGCTACACCTTC.

The rearrangement links TRBV19 to TRBJ1-2; 12 positions match TRBD1. Trimming at V came to 7 bases and at J to 4 bases, leaving 10 bases not matched to a gene. CDR1 LNHDA and CDR2 SQIVND come from the germline V gene (reference sequence). The CDR3 covers 16 residues. The CDR3 here is CASTTKGQGAVYGYTF. The CDR3 DNA sequence: TGTGCCAGTACCACCAAGGGACAGGGGGCAGTCTATGGCTACACCTTC.

The chain joins TRBV10-3 to TRBJ1-1, with D tentatively TRBD1 (5 bases). The CDR3 totals 14 residues. Trimming shortened V by 5 bases and J by 0 bases, and 10 bases separated the two germline ends. Germline V gene lookup returns CDR1 ENHRY and CDR2 SYGVKD. The CDR3 nucleotides are TGTGCCATCAGTCAAGAGGGGATGAACACTGAAGCTTTCTTT. Translating gives CAISQEGMNTEAFF.

The chain couples TRBV6-5 to TRBJ2-6; perhaps TRBD1 as D (5 bases). V was trimmed by 0 bases and J by 15 bases, leaving 18 bases between them. CDR3 length equals 15 residues. Germline V lookup: CDR1 MNHEY, CDR2 SVGAGI. Here the CDR3 reads CASSYSDSIPSDLTF. Here the CDR3 DNA reads TGTGCCAGCAGTTACTCAGACAGTATCCCCAGCGACCTGACTTTC.

The chain couples TRBV11-3 to TRBJ2-1; no firm D call. CDR3 size: 15 residues. V shed 2 bases and J shed 1 base, with 9 bases lying between them. Germline loops: CDR1 SGHNT, CDR2 YENEEA. Here the CDR3 reads CASSLLGPSYNEQFF. In DNA form, the CDR3 reads TGTGCCAGCAGCTTACTGGGCCCTTCCTACAATGAGCAGTTCTTC.

The V call is TRBV6-1, the J call TRBJ1-2; 9 bases fit TRBD1. Germline V gene lookup returns CDR1 MNHNS and CDR2 SASEGT. CDR3 size: 13 residues. Trimming at V came to 7 bases and at J to 7 bases, leaving 7 bases not matched to a gene. This chain's CDR3 is CASKEQGAVGYTF. CDR3 in DNA: TGTGCCAGCAAAGAACAGGGGGCCGTTGGCTACACCTTC.

J is TRBJ2-7 and V is TRBV4-1, with a weak D call TRBD2 (5 bases). The CDR3 sequence is 13 residues long. The V end was cut by 3 bases, the J end by 5 bases, with 11 bases between. Germline lookup yields CDR1 MGHRA and CDR2 YSYEKL. The DNA for the CDR3 is TGCGCCAGCAGCCACGAACGGGGAAACGAGCAGTACTTC. This encodes CASSHERGNEQYF.

V and J are TRBV6-5 and TRBJ2-7; 11 nucleotides agree with TRBD2. The germline V gene has CDR1 MNHEY and CDR2 SVGAGI. The CDR3 is 14 amino acids. J lost 2 bases, V lost 6 bases, and 3 bases had no gene match. This CDR3 reads CASRETSGTYEQYF. CDR3 DNA: TGTGCCAGCAGGGAGACTAGCGGGACCTACGAGCAGTACTTC.

J is TRBJ2-7 and V is TRBV21-1; the table's D call, TRBD2, has no DNA check behind it. TRBV21-1 is annotated as a pseudogene. This CDR3 has 10 amino acids. The CDR3 here is CASAIGEQYF. The CDR3 nucleotides are TGTGCCAGCGCGATCGGCGAGCAGTACTTC.

The chain couples TRBV19 to TRBJ1-5, with D possibly being TRBD1 (5 bases). Germline V gene data show CDR1 as LNHDA and CDR2 as SQIVND (reference sequence). V was shortened by 5 bases and J by 4 bases, with 15 bases between the two germline ends. The CDR3 is 15 amino acids. This CDR3 is CASSPTLTVNQPQHF. The DNA for the CDR3 is TGTGCCAGTAGTCCGACCCTGACAGTAAATCAGCCCCAGCATTTT.

The chain has TRBV5-4 and TRBJ1-1; D unresolved. Trimming cost V 3 bases and J 0 bases, with 9 bases left between them. The CDR3 extends over 14 amino acids. Germline loops: CDR1 SGHNT, CDR2 YYREEE (reference sequence). CDR3 DNA sequence: TGTGCCAGCAGCTCCCCGCCGATGAACACTGAAGCTTTCTTT. Translation gives CASSSPPMNTEAFF.

The chain carries TRBV5-4 and TRBJ2-7; D ambiguous. The CDR3 has 13 residues. CDR1 and CDR2 from the germline V gene are SGHNT and YYREEE (reference sequence). V lost 2 bases to trimming and J lost 7 bases, with 13 bases between them. The CDR3 nucleotides are TGTGCCAGCAGCTTAGAGTGGGCACGGGAGCAGTACTTC. This gives the protein CASSLEWAREQYF. Together with reference TRBV5-4 and TRBJ2-7, the CDR3 gives the full variable domain: ETGVTQSPTHLIKTRGQQVTLRCSSQSGHNTVSWYQQALGQGPQFIFQYYREEENGRGNFPPRFSGLQFPNYSSELNVNALELDDSALYLCASSLEWAREQYFGPGTRLTVT.

This clone was detected only once. The chain recombines TRBV6-5 with TRBJ1-1; TRBD1 might be the D (6 bases). The germline CDR1 and CDR2 sequences are MNHEY and SVGAGI. This CDR3 is built from 13 residues. Trimming removed 5 bases at V and 4 bases at J, with 11 bases between. The CDR3 reads CASSTQGFTEAFF. The CDR3 DNA reads as TGTGCCAGCAGTACACAGGGCTTCACTGAAGCTTTCTTT.

This clone was found a few times. The chain couples TRBV29-1 to TRBJ2-1, with D hard to call. Germline CDR1 and CDR2: SQVTM and ANQGSEA. V was cut by 4 bases and J by 7 bases, with 14 bases left in between. This CDR3 contains 13 residues. CDR3: CSVGGGLLNEQFF. The CDR3 DNA follows: TGCAGCGTTGGGGGTGGGTTGTTGAATGAGCAGTTCTTC.

For the CDR3, the DNA is TGTGCCAGTAGTAGCCAGGGGGCGGGCACTGAAGCTTTCTTT. Its translation: CASSSQGAGTEAFF. This chain connects TRBV19 to TRBJ1-1; the match to TRBD1 covers 8 bases. From germline, CDR1 is LNHDA and CDR2 SQIVND (reference sequence). The CDR3 extends over 14 amino acids. V shed 4 bases, J shed 4 bases, and the junction held 5 bases outside the gene matches.

The rearrangement uses TRBV5-1 and TRBJ1-2; tentative D call: TRBD1 (6 bases). The V end lost 6 bases, the J end lost 4 bases, and 16 bases lay between the germline ends. The CDR3 is made up of 14 amino acids. The germline CDR1 and CDR2 sequences are SGHRS and YFSETQ. This chain's CDR3 is CASTPRGGIYGYTF. DNA of the CDR3: TGCGCCAGCACCCCGCGGGGGGGCATCTATGGCTACACCTTC.